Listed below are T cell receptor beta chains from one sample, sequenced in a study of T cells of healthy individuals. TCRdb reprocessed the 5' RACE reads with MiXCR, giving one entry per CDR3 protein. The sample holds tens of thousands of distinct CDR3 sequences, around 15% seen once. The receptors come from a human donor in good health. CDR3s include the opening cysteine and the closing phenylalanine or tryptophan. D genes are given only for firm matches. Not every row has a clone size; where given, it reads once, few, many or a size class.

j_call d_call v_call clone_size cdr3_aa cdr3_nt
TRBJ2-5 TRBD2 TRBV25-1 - CASSGGTSGTETQYF TGTGCCAGCAGTGGGGGGACTAGCGGGACAGAGACCCAGTACTTC
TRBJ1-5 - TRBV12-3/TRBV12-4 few CASSFSQPDQPQHF TGTGCCAGCAGTTTTTCACAGCCGGATCAGCCCCAGCATTTT
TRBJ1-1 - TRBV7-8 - CASSSSRGTTKNTEAFF TGTGCCAGCAGCTCATCCAGGGGAACCACTAAGAACACTGAAGCTTTCTTT
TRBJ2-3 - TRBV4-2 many CASSQDGLLTDTQYF TGTGCCAGCAGCCAAGATGGGCTGCTCACAGATACGCAGTATTTT
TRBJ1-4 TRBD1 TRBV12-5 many CASGLPHRGGQDNEKLFF TGTGCTAGTGGTTTGCCCCACCGGGGGGGACAGGATAATGAAAAACTGTTTTTT
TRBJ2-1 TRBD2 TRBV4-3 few CASSQDRLAVGGEQFF TGCGCCAGCAGCCAAGATCGACTAGCCGTGGGGGGTGAGCAGTTCTTC
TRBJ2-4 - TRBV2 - CARAAGAKNIQYF TGTGCCAGGGCAGCGGGAGCCAAAAACATTCAGTACTTC
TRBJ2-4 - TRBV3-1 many CASSESGLGKNIQYF TGTGCCAGCAGCGAGAGTGGTCTCGGCAAAAACATTCAGTACTTC
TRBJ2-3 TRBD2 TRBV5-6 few CASSPGTSGFTDTQYF TGTGCCAGCAGCCCAGGGACTAGCGGATTCACAGATACGCAGTATTTT
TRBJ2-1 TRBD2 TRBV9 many CASSPRPSSGGINEQFF TGTGCCAGCAGCCCGAGACCCTCTAGCGGGGGGATTAATGAGCAGTTCTTC
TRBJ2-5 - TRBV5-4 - CASSWQVRPQETQYF TGTGCCAGCAGCTGGCAAGTGCGTCCCCAAGAGACCCAGTACTTC
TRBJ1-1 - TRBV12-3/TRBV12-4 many CASFRMGENTEAFF TGTGCCAGCTTTAGAATGGGAGAGAACACTGAAGCTTTCTTT
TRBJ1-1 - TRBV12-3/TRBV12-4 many CASRPQGRVAEAFF TGTGCCAGCAGACCTCAGGGGCGGGTGGCTGAAGCTTTCTTT
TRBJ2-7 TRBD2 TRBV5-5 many CASSPSLLAGGPPEQYF TGTGCCAGCAGCCCATCACTCTTAGCGGGAGGGCCCCCCGAGCAGTACTTC
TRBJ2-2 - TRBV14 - CASSQALGGVGTGELFF TGTGCCAGCAGCCAAGCGTTAGGAGGGGTCGGCACCGGGGAGCTGTTTTTT
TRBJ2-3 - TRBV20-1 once CSAIGRITDTQYF TGCAGTGCTATCGGACGGATCACAGATACGCAGTATTTT
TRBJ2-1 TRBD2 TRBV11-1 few CASSSSGNRNEQFF TGTGCCAGCAGCTCTAGCGGGAACCGAAATGAGCAGTTCTTC
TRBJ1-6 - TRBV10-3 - CAISEVQGSPNSPLHF TGTGCCATCAGTGAGGTCCAGGGGTCGCCGAATTCACCCCTCCACTTT
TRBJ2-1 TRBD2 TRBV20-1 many CSARDRSGSNEQFF TGCAGTGCTAGAGATCGAAGCGGGAGCAATGAGCAGTTCTTC
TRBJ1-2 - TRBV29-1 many CSVDRGADGGYTF TGCAGCGTTGACCGGGGCGCAGACGGGGGCTACACCTTC
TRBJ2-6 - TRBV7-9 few CASSLAQGANVLTF TGTGCCAGCAGCTTAGCACAGGGAGCCAACGTCCTGACTTTC
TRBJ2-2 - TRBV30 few CAWSYAGELFF TGTGCCTGGAGTTATGCCGGGGAGCTGTTTTTT
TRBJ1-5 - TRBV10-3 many CAISESGLSNQPQHF TGTGCCATCAGTGAGTCCGGGTTGAGCAATCAGCCCCAGCATTTT
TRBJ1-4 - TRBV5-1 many CASTRDATNEKLFF TGCGCCAGCACACGAGATGCAACTAATGAAAAACTGTTTTTT
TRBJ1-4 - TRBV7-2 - CASSRSAGSNEKLFF TGTGCCAGCAGCAGAAGCGCCGGGTCTAATGAAAAACTGTTTTTT
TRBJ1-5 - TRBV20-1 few CSARAGPSNQPQHF TGCAGTGCTAGAGCGGGGCCTAGCAATCAGCCCCAGCATTTT
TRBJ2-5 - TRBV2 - CASSIGSPETQYF TGTGCCAGCAGTATCGGCTCCCCAGAGACCCAGTACTTC
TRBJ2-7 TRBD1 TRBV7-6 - CASSLASGGGWYEQYF TGTGCCAGCAGCTTAGCCTCAGGGGGCGGCTGGTACGAGCAGTACTTC
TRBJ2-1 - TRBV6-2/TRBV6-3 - CASSSILSAMDNEQFF TGTGCCAGCAGTTCTATCCTTAGCGCGATGGACAATGAGCAGTTCTTC
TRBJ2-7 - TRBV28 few CATNQENYEQYF TGTGCCACGAACCAGGAGAACTACGAGCAGTACTTC
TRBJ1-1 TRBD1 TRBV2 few CASTLTGGDGTEAFF TGTGCCAGCACCCTGACAGGGGGCGATGGCACTGAAGCTTTCTTT
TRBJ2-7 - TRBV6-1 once CASRVRPGASYEQYF TGTGCCAGCAGGGTCCGGCCCGGGGCCTCCTACGAGCAGTACTTC
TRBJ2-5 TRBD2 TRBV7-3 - CASSSAAGAHETQYF TGTGCCAGCAGCTCGGCGGCGGGAGCGCACGAGACCCAGTACTTC
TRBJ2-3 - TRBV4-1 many CASSHTGPGAGGGDTQYF TGCGCCAGCAGCCACACGGGCCCTGGGGCGGGTGGAGGGGATACGCAGTATTTT
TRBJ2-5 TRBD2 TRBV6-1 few CASSGGLAVLMKETQYF TGTGCCAGCAGTGGGGGACTAGCGGTACTTATGAAAGAGACCCAGTACTTC
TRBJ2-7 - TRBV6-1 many CASSSGYNEQYF TGTGCCAGCAGTAGCGGTTACAACGAGCAGTACTTC
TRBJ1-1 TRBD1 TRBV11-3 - CASPSEGQGQRNTEAFF TGTGCCAGCCCGTCGGAGGGACAGGGTCAAAGAAACACTGAAGCTTTCTTT
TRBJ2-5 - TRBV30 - CAWSVGDWLRETQYF TGTGCCTGGAGTGTAGGGGACTGGCTGCGGGAGACCCAGTACTTC
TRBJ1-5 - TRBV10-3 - CAISESLGGLGHQPQHF TGTGCCATCAGTGAGTCGCTGGGGGGACTGGGGCATCAGCCCCAGCATTTT
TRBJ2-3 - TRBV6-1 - CASSASDSRGLDTQYF TGTGCCAGCAGTGCCTCGGACTCCCGGGGTTTAGATACGCAGTATTTT
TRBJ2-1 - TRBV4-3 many CASSPRAAHNEQFF TGCGCCAGCAGCCCCCGGGCCGCACACAATGAGCAGTTCTTC
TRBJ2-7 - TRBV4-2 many CASSQEAGHYEQYF TGTGCCAGCAGCCAAGAAGCGGGCCACTACGAGCAGTACTTC
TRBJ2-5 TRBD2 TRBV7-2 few CASSPLRGGVYQETQYF TGTGCCAGCAGCCCTCTGAGGGGAGGGGTATACCAAGAGACCCAGTACTTC
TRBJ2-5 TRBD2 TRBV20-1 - CSAIIAGGQETQYF TGCAGTGCTATTATAGCGGGAGGGCAAGAGACCCAGTACTTC
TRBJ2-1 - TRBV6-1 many CASKRTGNEQFF TGTGCCAGCAAACGAACGGGCAATGAGCAGTTCTTC
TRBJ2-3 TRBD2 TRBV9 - CASSGAGTSGRTDTQYF TGTGCCAGCAGTGGAGCCGGGACTAGCGGGAGAACAGATACGCAGTATTTT
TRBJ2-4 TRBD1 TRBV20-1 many CSAPQGTLLAKNIQYF TGCAGTGCTCCACAGGGGACCCTCCTAGCCAAAAACATTCAGTACTTC
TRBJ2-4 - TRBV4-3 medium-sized CASSQGDLARGIQYF TGCGCCAGCAGCCAAGGGGACCTGGCTAGAGGCATTCAGTACTTC
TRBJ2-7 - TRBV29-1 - CSVEAPPGLDEQYF TGCAGCGTTGAAGCACCTCCAGGCTTGGACGAGCAGTACTTC
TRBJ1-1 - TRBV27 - CASSPSTGLNTEAFF TGTGCCAGCAGTCCGAGTACAGGGTTGAACACTGAAGCTTTCTTT
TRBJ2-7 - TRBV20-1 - CSVRESSYEQYF TGCAGTGTCCGAGAGAGCTCCTACGAGCAGTACTTC
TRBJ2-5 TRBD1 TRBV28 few CASSTRGLQETQYF TGTGCCAGCAGTACCAGGGGGCTCCAAGAGACCCAGTACTTC
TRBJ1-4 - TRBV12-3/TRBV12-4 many CASSLAQWLTNEKLFF TGTGCCAGCAGTTTAGCGCAATGGCTAACTAATGAAAAACTGTTTTTT
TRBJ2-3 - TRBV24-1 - CATSEGADTQYF TGTGCCACCAGTGAGGGCGCAGATACGCAGTATTTT
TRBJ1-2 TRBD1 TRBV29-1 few CSVEWVGQGYDNYGYTF TGCAGCGTTGAATGGGTGGGACAGGGGTACGATAACTATGGCTACACCTTC